This TCR beta chain was captured by sequencing in a study of cytomegalovirus exposure and HLA in healthy donors. A remark on this clone: What it recognizes is unknown.

PCR primers comprised 60 Vbeta and 13 Jbeta primers. TCRdb keeps only in-frame clones here, not all; method: immunoSEQ multiplex PCR. The table records approximately 200,000 clones, roughly 79% of them present only once. Findings and limits, study-wide: Reportedly, cytomegalovirus status was diagnosed with high sensitivity and specificity.

The receptor was derived from a woman aged 18-30 years in good health and CMV-seronegative. Source material: PBMCs.

This CDR3 is CASRLRVEGTGELFF. The CDR3 coding sequence is TGCGCCAGCAGGCTGAGGGTCGAGGGCACCGGGGAGCTGTTTTTT. The rearrangement uses TRBV5-1 and TRBJ2-2, with D perhaps TRBD2 (5 bases). V lost 5 bases to trimming and J lost 4 bases, with 15 bases between them. This CDR3 is 15 amino acids long. Germline V gene data show CDR1 as SGHRS and CDR2 as YFSETQ.